This section outlines one TCR beta chain sequence together with its context. Libraries were prepared by immunoSEQ multiplex PCR; TCRdb keeps only in-frame clonotypes and omits some of them. The sample comprises 130,000 or so clones, roughly 89% of which are singletons, and 4.5% to 7% rests with the top ten. This sample is drawn from a study of control samples from healthy donors and cancer patients. The junction had 7 bases not matched to a gene; V was cut back by 4 bases and J by 8 bases. CDR1 is MGHDK and CDR2 is SYGVNS in the germline V gene. This CDR3 has 14 residues. The sequence derives from a young man in good health. Sequencing input: blood. The rearrangement links TRBV25-1 to TRBJ1-2; 10 positions match TRBD1. CDR3: CASSVSLGQGGYTF. For the CDR3, the DNA is TGTGCCAGCAGTGTATCCCTGGGACAGGGGGGCTACACCTTC.